The next 8 T cell receptor beta chains were all read from a single sample in a study of blood T cell repertoires in COVID-19. TCRdb's copy holds only in-frame clones and misses some; the assay was immunoSEQ multiplex PCR. Among tens of thousands of clones listed, around 84% were seen once. Input material: peripheral blood. All receptors come from a woman older than 75 with acute or convalescent COVID-19.

The J gene is TRBJ2-2, the V gene TRBV24-1; 10 bases map to TRBD1. Trimming took 9 bases from V and 6 from J; bases not matched to a gene: 9. The V gene's germline CDR1 is KGHDR and CDR2 SFDVKD. The CDR3 has 15 amino acids. CDR3 residues: CATWEPGQGSGELFF. CDR3 in DNA: TGTGCCACCTGGGAACCGGGACAGGGGTCCGGGGAGCTGTTTTTT.

The CDR3, as DNA: TGTGCCAGCAGTGAAGCGCGGGTAAATGTTTGGCGGGAAAAGATCTACGAGCAGTACTTC. Amino acids: CASSEARVNVWREKIYEQYF. This rearrangement joins TRBV6-1 to TRBJ2-7, with TRBD2 as a possible D gene (6 bases). The germline gives CDR1 MNHNS, CDR2 SASEGT. This CDR3 has 20 amino acids. Trimming pared 0 bases from V and 3 bases from J, leaving 27 bases between.

This chain links TRBV27 with TRBJ2-7; maybe TRBD2 (6 bases). The CDR3 loop spans 15 amino acids. With 0 bases removed from V and 1 base from J, the gap between germline ends came to 10 bases. Germline CDR1 and CDR2: MNHEY and SMNVEV (reference sequence). CDR3 sequence (DNA): TGTGCCAGCAGTTTATCGTGGAGGGGTTCCTACGAGCAGTACTTC. It encodes CASSLSWRGSYEQYF.

This chain joins TRBV5-6 and TRBJ2-7, with 9 bases aligning to TRBD1. CDR1 and CDR2 from the germline V gene are SGHDT and YYEEEE. V lost 3 bases, J lost 5 bases, and 6 bases stayed unmatched. This CDR3 has 14 residues. The CDR3 DNA reads TGTGCCAGCAGCTGGGGACAGGGTCTCCACGAGCAGTACTTC. Translated, it gives CASSWGQGLHEQYF.

This clone has more than one count but fewer than ten. The J gene is TRBJ1-5, the V gene TRBV7-2, with 7 bases identical to TRBD1. The CDR3 length is 15 residues. The V gene end was trimmed by 0 bases and the J gene end by 13 bases; junction bases not matched to a gene: 12. The germline gives CDR1 SGHTA, CDR2 FQGNSA. The CDR3 sequence is CASSLADLDRERQHF. The CDR3 coding sequence is TGTGCCAGCAGCTTAGCGGACCTCGACAGGGAACGTCAGCATTTT.

V gene TRBV18 combines with J gene TRBJ2-1; 8 bases align to TRBD2. Germline CDR1 reads KGHSH; CDR2 reads LQKENI. Unmatched junction bases numbered 4, after V lost 3 bases and J lost 0 bases. The CDR3 loop spans 16 amino acids. The CDR3 region is CASSPTSASSYNEQFF. CDR3 coding DNA: TGTGCCAGCTCACCGACTAGCGCTAGCTCCTACAATGAGCAGTTCTTC.

This clone occurred a few times. The gene calls are TRBV7-2 and TRBJ1-2, with TRBD1 matching over 7 bases. The CDR3 covers 13 residues. The V gene's germline CDR1 is SGHTA and CDR2 FQGNSA. V lost 3 bases to trimming and J lost 5 bases; unmatched junction nucleotides: 3. The CDR3 loop is CASSFSQGYGYTF. CDR3 sequence (DNA): TGTGCCAGCAGCTTTTCACAGGGGTATGGCTACACCTTC. Together with reference TRBV7-2 and TRBJ1-2, the CDR3 gives the full variable domain: GAGVSQSPSNKVTEKGKDVELRCDPISGHTALYWYRQSLGQGLEFLIYFQGNSAPDKSGLPSDRFSAERTGGSVSTLTIQRTQQEDSAVYLCASSFSQGYGYTFGSGTRLTVV.

V usage is TRBV6-2 or TRBV6-3 and J usage is TRBJ2-7, with 7 nucleotides matching TRBD1. The junction had 2 bases not matched to a gene; V was cut back by 2 bases and J by 4 bases. CDR1 is MNHEY, CDR2 SVGEGT, per germline. The CDR3 is 13 residues long. The CDR3 region has the DNA TGTGCCAGCAGTTACGACAGGGTGTACGAGCAGTACTTC. It codes for CASSYDRVYEQYF.